The rows below give T cell receptor beta chains drawn from one sample of a study of blood T cell repertoires in COVID-19. Assay: immunoSEQ multiplex PCR; the TCRdb copy retains only in-frame clones and omits some. The sample lists approximately 330,000 clones, roughly 90% occurring once. Material: peripheral blood. Receptors were obtained from a woman aged 45-65 years with active or convalescent COVID-19. The CDR3 runs from the conserved cysteine through the conserved F or W. A D gene is named only where the DNA matches it firmly. Size tells how often a clone was seen (once, few, many) or the class of an expanded clone, and some rows leave it out.

j_call d_call clone_size v_call cdr3_aa cdr3_nt
TRBJ1-1 TRBD1 . TRBV18 CASSRQGTNTEAFF TGTGCCAGCTCGAGACAGGGAACGAACACTGAAGCTTTCTTT
TRBJ2-7 TRBD2 . TRBV6-5 CASRLGTSGIYEQYF TGTGCCAGCAGACTTGGGACTAGCGGAATCTACGAGCAGTACTTC
TRBJ2-1 TRBD2 . TRBV15 CATSSGAGGPLWQFF TGTGCCACCAGCAGTGGAGCGGGAGGGCCTTTGTGGCAGTTCTTC
TRBJ1-1 TRBD1 . TRBV28 CARPGGGEGGNTEAFF TGTGCCAGGCCGGGAGGGGGCGAAGGGGGTAACACTGAAGCTTTCTTT
TRBJ2-1 . . TRBV6-5 CASRLQGQAYNEQFF TGTGCCAGCAGGCTCCAGGGGCAAGCTTACAATGAGCAGTTCTTC
TRBJ1-5 TRBD1 . TRBV7-2 CASSLATGANQPQHF TGTGCCAGCAGCTTAGCGACAGGGGCGAATCAGCCCCAGCATTTT
TRBJ2-1 TRBD2 . TRBV4-2 CASSQVGTSGNEQFF TGTGCCAGCAGCCAAGTGGGGACTAGCGGCAATGAGCAGTTCTTC
TRBJ1-4 TRBD1 . TRBV28 CATRDRVVGKLFF TGTGCCACCCGGGACAGGGTAGTCGGAAAACTGTTTTTT
TRBJ2-7 . . TRBV19 CASSISQGGLYYEQYF TGTGCCAGTAGTATCAGTCAGGGGGGACTCTACTACGAGCAGTACTTC
TRBJ2-7 TRBD2 . TRBV27 CASSPSSGSLSYEQYF TGTGCCAGCAGTCCCTCTAGCGGGAGCCTATCCTACGAGCAGTACTTC
TRBJ1-2 TRBD1 . TRBV19 CASSIPGQLGYTF TGTGCCAGTAGTATCCCGGGACAGTTGGGCTACACCTTC
TRBJ2-7 TRBD2 . TRBV7-8 CASSRAGGTTYEQYF TGTGCCAGCAGTCGAGCGGGAGGTACCACCTACGAGCAGTACTTC
TRBJ1-6 TRBD1 . TRBV6-5 CASSYGTGNYNSPLHF TGTGCCAGCAGTTATGGGACAGGGAATTATAATTCACCCCTCCACTTT
TRBJ2-7 . . TRBV10-2 CASSEGGVGYEQYF TGCGCCAGCAGTGAGGGCGGGGTTGGATACGAGCAGTACTTC
TRBJ1-2 TRBD1 . TRBV2 CASREQGHYGYTF TGTGCCAGCAGAGAACAGGGGCACTATGGCTACACCTTC
TRBJ2-7 . few TRBV6-5 CASSAVSYEQYF TGTGCCAGCAGCGCGGTTTCCTACGAGCAGTACTTC
TRBJ1-1 . . TRBV19 CASSIDRLNTEAFF TGTGCCAGTAGTATCGACAGGCTGAACACTGAAGCTTTCTTT
TRBJ1-2 TRBD1 . TRBV7-2 CASSSGQGYYGYTF TGTGCCAGCAGCTCTGGACAGGGCTACTATGGCTACACCTTC
TRBJ1-5 TRBD1 . TRBV7-8 CASSPRDRADQPQHF TGTGCCAGCAGCCCTCGGGACAGGGCTGATCAGCCCCAGCATTTT
TRBJ2-5 TRBD2 . TRBV19 CASSMTSSSQETQYF TGTGCCAGTAGTATGACTAGCTCCTCCCAAGAGACCCAGTACTTC
TRBJ1-6 . . TRBV19 CASSIEASPLHF TGTGCCAGTAGTATCGAGGCTTCACCCCTCCACTTT
TRBJ2-2 . . TRBV7-3 CASSLDQPQGAGELFF TGTGCCAGCAGCCTCGACCAACCACAGGGAGCCGGGGAGCTGTTTTTT
TRBJ1-6 TRBD1 . TRBV7-2 CASSRTGYSPLHF TGTGCCAGCAGTAGGACAGGGTATTCACCCCTCCACTTT
TRBJ1-1 TRBD1 . TRBV6-5 CATGEGRGRNTEAFF TGTGCCACAGGAGAGGGCAGGGGGAGGAACACTGAAGCTTTCTTT
TRBJ1-1 . . TRBV30 CAWSARRDTEAFF TGTGCCTGGAGTGCCCGACGGGACACTGAAGCTTTCTTT
TRBJ1-1 TRBD1 . TRBV14 CASSPPSTGPGGAFF TGTGCCAGCAGCCCACCATCGACAGGGCCCGGGGGAGCTTTCTTT
TRBJ2-1 TRBD2 . TRBV9 CASTPGPLLAGGLGNNEQFF TGTGCCAGCACCCCAGGCCCGCTACTAGCGGGGGGACTTGGCAACAATGAGCAGTTCTTC
TRBJ1-4 . . TRBV7-2 CASSYRQVMGQEKLFF TGTGCCAGCAGCTATAGACAGGTCATGGGTCAGGAAAAACTGTTTTTT
TRBJ1-1 . . TRBV5-1 CASSLVGGSNTEAFF TGCGCCAGCAGCTTGGTCGGGGGATCGAACACTGAAGCTTTCTTT
TRBJ2-5 . . TRBV5-1 CASSLRPGGLETQYF TGCGCCAGCAGCTTGCGGCCAGGTGGGTTGGAGACCCAGTACTTC
TRBJ1-1 TRBD1 . TRBV18 CASSPRGQSEAFF TGTGCCAGCTCACCAAGGGGGCAATCTGAAGCTTTCTTT
TRBJ1-1 . . TRBV14 CASSLRSTEAFF TGTGCCAGCAGCCTCCGTAGCACTGAAGCTTTCTTT
TRBJ1-2 TRBD1 . TRBV3-1/TRBV3-2 CASSPRARDSYGYTF TGTGCCAGCAGCCCGAGGGCGCGGGACAGCTATGGCTACACCTTC
TRBJ1-3 . once TRBV5-6 CASSLDALSGNTIYF TGTGCCAGCAGCTTGGACGCGCTCTCTGGAAACACCATATATTTT
TRBJ1-4 TRBD1 . TRBV19 CASKDRARLDNEKLFF TGTGCCAGTAAAGACAGGGCCCGTCTCGATAATGAAAAACTGTTTTTT
TRBJ1-2 . . TRBV7-2 CASSLDRQTARVHGYTF TGTGCCAGCAGCTTAGATCGCCAAACGGCCAGGGTACATGGCTACACCTTC
TRBJ2-7 TRBD2 . TRBV19 CASTESSGTHEQYF TGTGCCAGTACGGAGTCTAGCGGGACACACGAGCAGTACTTC
TRBJ2-5 TRBD2 . TRBV7-8 CASSLELAVYETQYF TGTGCCAGCAGCTTAGAGCTAGCGGTGTATGAGACCCAGTACTTC
TRBJ2-1 TRBD1 . TRBV6-2/TRBV6-3 CASSKQGVSYNEQFF TGTGCCAGCAGTAAACAGGGGGTTTCCTACAATGAGCAGTTCTTC
TRBJ1-2 . . TRBV2 CASSGGRDYGYTF TGTGCCAGCAGTGGGGGCAGAGATTATGGCTACACCTTC
TRBJ1-1 . . TRBV25-1 CASRAQGTEAFF TGTGCCAGCAGGGCACAGGGTACTGAAGCTTTCTTT
TRBJ1-3 . . TRBV6-5 CASSSGVSGNTIYF TGTGCCAGCAGTTCAGGGGTGTCTGGAAACACCATATATTTT
TRBJ1-1 . . TRBV18 CASSPVVGDSEAFF TGTGCCAGCTCACCAGTTGTAGGGGACTCTGAAGCTTTCTTT
TRBJ1-2 . . TRBV5-6 CASSPDSVGGYTF TGTGCCAGCAGCCCGGACAGTGTGGGAGGCTACACCTTC
TRBJ1-5 . . TRBV5-8 CASSLFGGSVSNQPQHF TGTGCCAGCAGCTTATTCGGTGGGAGCGTGAGCAATCAGCCCCAGCATTTT
TRBJ1-1 TRBD1 . TRBV6-4 CASSVDRGVTEAFF TGTGCCAGCAGTGTGGACAGGGGTGTCACTGAAGCTTTCTTT
TRBJ2-1 TRBD2 . TRBV27 CASSLTSGGYNEQFF TGTGCCAGCAGTCTCACTAGCGGGGGATACAATGAGCAGTTCTTC
TRBJ1-3 . . TRBV28 CASSPRRVGLGNTIYF TGTGCCAGCAGTCCAAGGAGGGTGGGCTTGGGAAACACCATATATTTT
TRBJ1-1 . . TRBV5-4 CASSLQGNTEAFF TGTGCCAGCAGCTTGCAGGGGAACACTGAAGCTTTCTTT
TRBJ1-6 TRBD1 . TRBV7-9 CASSGGQAWGSPLHF TGTGCCAGCAGCGGGGGACAGGCCTGGGGTTCACCCCTCCACTTT
TRBJ2-1 TRBD1 . TRBV6-5 CASSHPGQGRGEQFF TGTGCCAGCAGTCATCCGGGACAGGGGCGAGGAGAGCAGTTCTTC
TRBJ2-5 . few TRBV11-2 CASSLRQDEETQYF TGTGCCAGCAGCTTAAGGCAGGATGAAGAGACCCAGTACTTC